These 28 T cell receptor beta chains came from one sample sequenced in a study of shared T cell receptors in the human thymus. Data came from immunoSEQ multiplex PCR; TCRdb stores just in-frame clones and leaves some out. The sample contains 500,000 to 750,000 clones, roughly 90% of which appear only once. The same sample was also studied in work on human thymus T cells.

Sample: thymocytes. The origin of the receptors is a boy under two years old with a congenital heart defect.

The chain's CDR3 is CASSLAGVDNEQFF. In DNA, the CDR3 is TGCGCCAGCAGTCTAGCGGGAGTTGACAATGAGCAGTTCTTC. V gene TRBV10-1 combines with J gene TRBJ2-1; 10 bases are a match to TRBD2. This CDR3 has 14 residues. Germline CDR1 is WNHNN and CDR2 is SYGVQD (reference sequence). Germline trimming cut 5 bases from V and 5 bases from J; bases unmatched to any gene: 3.

The chain uses TRBV6-1 and TRBJ1-2; 9 bases align to TRBD1. Germline V CDR1 and CDR2: MNHNS, SASEGT. The junction had 5 bases not matched to a gene; V was cut back by 2 bases and J by 7 bases. The CDR3 covers 14 residues. The CDR3 sequence: CASSEPPQGAGYTF. The CDR3 DNA is TGTGCCAGCAGTGAACCGCCACAGGGGGCTGGCTACACCTTC.

This clone has only a few counts. This sequence joins TRBV4-3 and TRBJ2-1; tentatively, D is TRBD2 (6 bases). Germline V gene lookup returns CDR1 LGHNA and CDR2 YSLEER. V lost 3 bases, J lost 9 bases, and 15 bases lay in between. The length of the CDR3 is 14 residues. CDR3: CASSQRDPSVEQFF. CDR3 nucleotide sequence: TGCGCCAGCAGCCAGCGGGACCCTTCGGTTGAGCAGTTCTTC.

This chain joins TRBV4-3 and TRBJ2-5, with a tentative D call TRBD2 (7 bases). The CDR3 covers 14 residues. V was trimmed by 4 bases and J by 5 bases, leaving 14 bases between them. Germline V gene data show CDR1 as LGHNA and CDR2 as YSLEER. CDR3 sequence (DNA): TGCGCCAGCAGCCGCCGAGGGGGGGAGGAGACCCAGTACTTC. It codes for CASSRRGGEETQYF.

V usage is TRBV6-1 and J usage is TRBJ1-5; D is undetermined. Germline V gene lookup returns CDR1 MNHNS and CDR2 SASEGT. Trimming took off 2 bases at V and 3 bases at J, with 14 bases between the two ends. The CDR3 has 16 amino acids. The CDR3 spells CASSESSLLFNQPQHF. The CDR3 region has the DNA TGTGCCAGCAGTGAATCGTCACTACTTTTCAATCAGCCCCAGCATTTT.

CDR3 region: CASGLARELGDTGELFF. Here the CDR3 DNA reads TGTGCTAGTGGTTTGGCGCGGGAACTAGGGGACACCGGGGAGCTGTTTTTT. This rearrangement joins TRBV12-5 to TRBJ2-2; D perhaps matches TRBD2 (6 bases). This CDR3 is 17 amino acids long. Germline CDR1 and CDR2: LGHNT and FRNRAP. V dropped 1 base and J dropped 3 bases, with 15 bases sitting between them.

J is TRBJ2-1 and V is TRBV5-1, with 14 positions matching TRBD2. The CDR3 covers 19 residues. CDR1 and CDR2 from the germline V gene are SGHRS and YFSETQ. V lost 4 bases, J lost 0 bases, and 9 bases stayed unmatched. The CDR3 nucleotides read TGCGCCAGCAGCCCTGGGACTAGCGGGAGCTTGGGCTCCTACAATGAGCAGTTCTTC. Its protein is CASSPGTSGSLGSYNEQFF.

J is TRBJ2-7 and V is TRBV28; 8 bases line up with TRBD1. J gave up 3 bases and V 5 bases, and 6 bases lay outside the gene matches. In germline, CDR1 is MDHEN, CDR2 SYDVKM. The CDR3 consists of 14 residues. The CDR3 protein is CASSTTGGVYEQYF. Written as DNA, the CDR3 is TGTGCCAGCAGTACTACAGGGGGAGTCTACGAGCAGTACTTC. Complete variable domain (other parts from reference TRBV28 and TRBJ2-7): DVKVTQSSRYLVKRTGEKVFLECVQDMDHENMFWYRQDPGLGLRLIYFSYDVKMKEKGDIPEGYSVSREKKERFSLILESASTNQTSMYLCASSTTGGVYEQYFGPGTRLTVT.

J is TRBJ2-1 and V is TRBV7-8, with 15 bases that match TRBD2. Per the germline V gene, CDR1 is SGHVS and CDR2 is FQNEAQ. Trimming took 1 base from V and 10 from J; bases not matched to a gene: 14. The CDR3 is made up of 19 amino acids. As DNA, the CDR3 is TGTGCCAGCAGCTTAGTATCGGGACTAGCGGGAGGAGTGCCATGGGAGCAGTTCTTC. It is translated as CASSLVSGLAGGVPWEQFF.

This clone was detected a few times. The chain uses TRBV27 and TRBJ2-7; possibly TRBD2 for D (6 bases). CDR1 and CDR2 from the germline V gene are MNHEY and SMNVEV (reference sequence). V dropped 2 bases and J dropped 2 bases, with 19 bases sitting between them. This CDR3 has 17 amino acids. DNA of the CDR3: TGTGCCAGCAGTTTAACGGCGGCGGGACTCCGAACCTACGAGCAGTACTTC. Translated: CASSLTAAGLRTYEQYF.

The chain joins TRBV21-1 to TRBJ1-5; TRBD1 was called by the table and not checked on the DNA. TRBV21-1 is flagged as a pseudogene. This CDR3 spans 16 amino acids. The CDR3 DNA is TGTGCCAGCAGCAAGCGGAGACAGGGGGTTGGGCAGCCCCAGCATTTT. Amino acids: CASSKRRQGVGQPQHF.

This chain connects TRBV5-1 to TRBJ2-7; TRBD1 matches at 10 bases. Germline assignment: CDR1 SGHRS and CDR2 YFSETQ. The J segment lost 3 bases and the V segment lost 4 bases, leaving 10 bases of the junction unmatched. The CDR3 spans 16 residues. The CDR3, as DNA: TGCGCCAGCAGCCGCCGGGACAGGGGTCACCTCTACGAGCAGTACTTC. This encodes CASSRRDRGHLYEQYF.

This chain uses TRBV29-1 with TRBJ2-1; 9 nucleotides match TRBD1. Per germline, CDR1 SQVTM and CDR2 ANQGSEA. Losses at the gene ends were 7 bases for V and 6 bases for J; bases not matched to a gene: 7. This CDR3 is built from 13 residues. The CDR3 is CSALGTGSNEQFF. The DNA of the CDR3 is TGCAGCGCCCTCGGGACAGGGAGCAATGAGCAGTTCTTC.

This clone was recorded once. CDR3 nucleotides: TGTGCCAGTAGTGCCGTAGCGGGAGGGCTGGAGACCCAGTACTTC. Its translation: CASSAVAGGLETQYF. The chain couples TRBV19 to TRBJ2-5, with 11 nucleotides matching TRBD2. After removal of 5 bases from V and 5 bases from J, the junction contained 7 bases not matched to a gene. CDR3 length: 15 residues. CDR1 is LNHDA, CDR2 SQIVND, per germline (reference sequence).

This CDR3 is CASSIKRADPSGANVLTF. For the CDR3, the DNA is TGTGCCAGCAGCATTAAGCGGGCCGACCCTTCTGGGGCCAACGTCCTGACTTTC. The chain combines TRBV5-4 with TRBJ2-6; D possibly corresponds to TRBD2 (6 bases). The germline CDR1 and CDR2 sequences are SGHNT and YYREEE (reference sequence). V dropped 4 bases and J dropped 1 base, with 18 bases sitting between them. CDR3 length: 18 amino acids. Drawing the rest from reference TRBV5-4 and TRBJ2-6, the complete variable domain is ETGVTQSPTHLIKTRGQQVTLRCSSQSGHNTVSWYQQALGQGPQFIFQYYREEENGRGNFPPRFSGLQFPNYSSELNVNALELDDSALYLCASSIKRADPSGANVLTFGAGSRLTVL.

The chain recombines TRBV19 with TRBJ1-2, with 8 bases fitting TRBD1. V was clipped by 5 bases and J by 4 bases; unmatched bases: 15. Germline assignment: CDR1 LNHDA and CDR2 SQIVND (reference sequence). The CDR3 consists of 17 residues. This chain's CDR3 is CASSFSGGRSLSYGYTF. The CDR3 nucleotides are TGTGCCAGTAGTTTTTCAGGGGGCCGGTCACTTTCCTATGGCTACACCTTC.

This sequence joins TRBV10-1 and TRBJ2-1; 9 bases agree with TRBD2. CDR3 size: 16 residues. Losses at the gene ends were 6 bases for V and 2 bases for J; bases not matched to a gene: 8. Germline CDR1 reads WNHNN; CDR2 reads SYGVQD (reference sequence). The CDR3 loop reads CASSALAGEAYNEQFF. The CDR3 nucleotides are TGCGCCAGCAGCGCCTTAGCGGGAGAGGCCTACAATGAGCAGTTCTTC.

This sequence joins TRBV4-3 and TRBJ2-1, with 7 bases aligning to TRBD2. The CDR3 spans 16 residues. Germline CDR1 LGHNA, CDR2 YSLEER. The V segment lost 0 bases and the J segment 5 bases; nucleotides outside the gene matches: 7. The CDR3, as DNA: TGCGCCAGCAGCCAAGATGGGGAGGGAAGTAACAATGAGCAGTTCTTC. Amino acid sequence: CASSQDGEGSNNEQFF.

V gene TRBV30 combines with J gene TRBJ2-3; 10 bases match TRBD2. Per germline, CDR1 GTSNPN and CDR2 SVGIG (reference sequence). The CDR3 spans 16 residues. The junction had 10 bases not matched to a gene; V was cut back by 2 bases and J by 5 bases. The CDR3 protein is CAWSSGRAVYEDTQYF. The CDR3 bases are TGTGCCTGGAGTAGCGGGAGGGCCGTTTATGAAGATACGCAGTATTTT.

The chain uses TRBV20-1 and TRBJ2-7; D gene ambiguous. Trimming pared 1 base from V and 5 bases from J, leaving 6 bases between. The CDR3 length is 11 residues. CDR1 is DFQATT and CDR2 is SNEGSKA in the germline V gene (reference sequence). The DNA for the CDR3 is TGCAGTGCTAGAGTAGCCCACGAGCAGTACTTC. It translates to CSARVAHEQYF.

V and J are TRBV7-9 and TRBJ2-1; 9 bases align to TRBD2. The CDR3 is 14 residues long. Germline CDR1 and CDR2: SEHNR and FQNEAQ (reference sequence). The J segment lost 7 bases and the V segment lost 1 base, leaving 2 bases of the junction unmatched. CDR3 amino acids: CASSLGTSVNEQFF. The CDR3 coding sequence is TGTGCCAGCAGCTTAGGGACTAGCGTAAATGAGCAGTTCTTC.

The rearrangement links TRBV27 to TRBJ2-7; the match to TRBD1 covers 7 bases. CDR1 is MNHEY, CDR2 SMNVEV, per germline (reference sequence). J was trimmed by 4 bases and V by 5 bases; bases with no gene match: 11. This CDR3 comprises 15 residues. Here the CDR3 DNA reads TGTGCCAGCAGTCTCCGACAGGGACGGCTTTACGAGCAGTACTTC. This gives the protein CASSLRQGRLYEQYF.

The genes are TRBV30 and TRBJ2-1; 7 nucleotides line up with TRBD2. Germline V lookup: CDR1 GTSNPN, CDR2 SVGIG (reference sequence). J gave up 4 bases and V 4 bases, and 7 bases lay outside the gene matches. CDR3 length: 14 residues. CDR3 sequence (DNA): TGTGCCTGGATTCGCGGGGAGGGGTACAATGAGCAGTTCTTC. This codes for CAWIRGEGYNEQFF.

This sequence joins TRBV11-2 and TRBJ2-7, with 8 nucleotides matching TRBD1. The junction had 7 bases not matched to a gene; V was cut back by 1 base and J by 2 bases. This CDR3 contains 16 residues. CDR1 and CDR2 from the germline V gene are SGHAT and FQNNGV. CDR3 sequence reads: CASSLGTGTGAYEQYF. For the CDR3, the DNA is TGTGCCAGCAGCTTAGGCACCGGGACAGGAGCCTACGAGCAGTACTTC.

The V and J genes are TRBV7-2 and TRBJ2-1, with 9 bases aligning to TRBD2. Germline V gene data show CDR1 as SGHTA and CDR2 as FQGNSA. This CDR3 has 17 amino acids. The trim removed 1 base at V and 9 bases at J, leaving 13 bases unmatched. CDR3 sequence (DNA): TGTGCCAGCAGCTTAGTGGTGAGGGGACTAGCTCAGAGTGAGCAGTTCTTC. Translation: CASSLVVRGLAQSEQFF.

This clone was seen more than once but under ten times. This chain connects TRBV5-5 to TRBJ1-4; D possibly corresponds to TRBD1 (5 bases). The CDR3 totals 14 residues. Trimming cost V 2 bases and J 5 bases, with 10 bases left between them. The V gene's germline CDR1 is SGHKS and CDR2 YYEKEE (reference sequence). CDR3 coding DNA: TGTGCCAGCAGCTTTAATGGGGGGAATGAAAAACTGTTTTTT. Its protein product is CASSFNGGNEKLFF.

The rearrangement joins TRBV6-5 to TRBJ2-1; 8 bases line up with TRBD2. The CDR3 extends over 14 amino acids. Germline CDR1 reads MNHEY; CDR2 reads SVGAGI. The V and J ends lost 2 bases and 7 bases, in that order; junction bases with no gene match: 4. CDR3 region: CASSYGRGGNEQFF. The CDR3, as DNA: TGTGCCAGCAGTTACGGACGGGGGGGGAATGAGCAGTTCTTC.

J is TRBJ2-3 and V is TRBV6-1; 8 bases are shared with TRBD2. V lost 6 bases, J lost 0 bases, and 5 bases stayed unmatched. CDR3 length: 15 amino acids. The germline CDR1 and CDR2 sequences are MNHNS and SASEGT. CDR3 in DNA: TGTGCCAGCAGGAAGACTAGCGCCAGCACAGATACGCAGTATTTT. Its protein is CASRKTSASTDTQYF.